This passage covers 14 T cell receptor beta chains from one sample sequenced in a study of CD4 and CD8 cells across lung adenocarcinoma regions (dated by TCRdb to the late 2010s). Library preparation was by PCR. This sample was sequenced with a HiSeq X Ten. TCRdb reanalyzed the raw reads on its own, using fastp at Q25 for trimming and MiXCR for clone calling, and kept in-frame beta chains. All rows with the same CDR3 protein become a single entry with the most common DNA and genes. The sample table lists 18,000 or so distinct CDR3 sequences, more than 45% of them with a count of one. The biggest ten clones account for 55% of the sample. Sequenced: CD8+ T cells from the center of a lung tumor. The label giving this sample's cell subset or site can be read as: tumor center region. These receptors were taken from a female donor with lung adenocarcinoma. The CD4 and CD8 labels of this study may be unreliable.

The chain uses TRBV6-5 and TRBJ1-2; 9 bases are a match to TRBD1. Germline V gene lookup returns CDR1 MNHEY and CDR2 SVGAGI. CDR3 size: 16 residues. With V trimmed by 2 bases and J by 2 bases, 6 bases remained unmatched. DNA for the CDR3: TGTGCCAGCAGTTACCTGGGACAGGGAGGCAACTATGGCTACACCTTC. This codes for CASSYLGQGGNYGYTF.

This chain links TRBV27 with TRBJ2-3; 8 bases are shared with TRBD2. V lost 6 bases, J lost 3 bases, and 11 bases stayed unmatched. The CDR3 loop spans 16 amino acids. Germline values: CDR1 MNHEY, CDR2 SMNVEV (reference sequence). CDR3 DNA: TGTGCCAGCAGGGACCGTCCGGGAGGGGTGACAGATACGCAGTATTTT. Protein product: CASRDRPGGVTDTQYF.

This clonotype was recorded many times. The chain couples TRBV6-1 to TRBJ2-7; weak D call: TRBD1 (5 bases). V lost 8 bases to trimming and J lost 2 bases, with 16 bases between them. The CDR3 has 14 amino acids. The germline V gene has CDR1 MNHNS and CDR2 SASEGT. CDR3 protein: CASGMGLGTYEQYF. CDR3 coding DNA: TGTGCCAGCGGTATGGGGCTGGGAACCTACGAGCAGTACTTC.

In this sample, this clonotype turned up many times. For the CDR3, the DNA is TGTGCCAGCAGTGACACTAGCGGGGGGGCGGATGAGCAGTTCTTC. It encodes CASSDTSGGADEQFF. This sequence joins TRBV6-4 and TRBJ2-1; TRBD2 matches at 13 bases. Germline V CDR1 and CDR2: MRHNA, SNTAGT. This CDR3 has 15 amino acids. The V and J ends lost 2 bases and 8 bases, in that order; junction bases with no gene match: 3.

This clonotype has a handful of counts. The V and J genes are TRBV6-1 and TRBJ2-1; TRBD2 agrees at 12 bases. Germline trimming cut 4 bases from V and 9 bases from J; bases unmatched to any gene: 7. This CDR3 comprises 15 residues. CDR1 and CDR2 (germline): MNHNS, SASEGT. The CDR3 DNA reads as TGTGCCAGCAGTGTAGCTAGCGGGGGGGCCGCTGAGCAGTTCTTC. Its protein is CASSVASGGAAEQFF.

The rearrangement joins TRBV24-1 to TRBJ2-1; 7 bases are a match to TRBD1. Germline CDR1 KGHDR, CDR2 SFDVKD. V lost 2 bases, J lost 8 bases, and 8 bases stayed unmatched. The CDR3 has 15 residues. CDR3 coding DNA: TGTGCCACCAGTGATTGGGGACAGTTCAGTCATGAGCAGTTCTTC. Translation gives CATSDWGQFSHEQFF.

This clonotype was seen a few times. The chain carries TRBV11-2 and TRBJ2-7; 11 bases fit TRBD2. The CDR3 has 14 amino acids. The germline CDR1 and CDR2 sequences are SGHAT and FQNNGV. Germline trimming cut 3 bases from V and 5 bases from J; bases unmatched to any gene: 3. Written as DNA, the CDR3 is TGTGCCAGCAGCTTCCGACTAGCGGGACACGAGCAGTACTTC. It is translated as CASSFRLAGHEQYF.

The V call is TRBV12-3 or TRBV12-4, the J call TRBJ2-5; D tentatively fits TRBD1 or TRBD2 (5 bases each). Gene TRBJ2-7 matches the end of the DNA better, so the J call may be wrong. This CDR3 is built from 13 residues. The CDR3, as DNA: TGTGCCAGCAGTGGGGACGGGGCGGGCGAGCAGTACTTC. Amino acids: CASSGDGAGEQYF.

J is TRBJ1-1 and V is TRBV29-1, with no clear D. V was pared by 7 bases and J by 3 bases, with 6 bases between. Germline V gene data show CDR1 as SQVTM and CDR2 as ANQGSEA. This CDR3 has 10 residues. CDR3 in DNA: TGCAGCGCTGGGGACACTGAAGCTTTCTTT. Its translation is CSAGDTEAFF. The entire variable domain, with the rest obtained from reference TRBV29-1 and TRBJ1-1, is as follows: SAVISQKPSRDICQRGTSLTIQCQVDSQVTMMFWYRQQPGQSLTLIATANQGSEATYESGFVIDKFPISRPNLTFSTLTVSNMSPEDSSIYLCSAGDTEAFFGQGTRLTVV.

This clonotype showed up many times. The chain uses TRBV7-6 and TRBJ2-1; D could derive from TRBD1 or TRBD2 (5 bases each). The V end was cut by 5 bases, the J end by 10 bases, with 12 bases between. Germline V gives CDR1 SGHVS, CDR2 FNYEAQ. The CDR3 runs 12 residues. The CDR3 is CASSPGTLEQFF. For the CDR3, the DNA is TGTGCCAGCAGCCCCGGGACCCTGGAGCAGTTCTTC.

Of note for this clonotype: The DNA is omitted, as the CDR3 cannot be located on it reliably, and the CDR3 follows TCRdb's listing. The chain employs TRBV27 and TRBJ2-3; no DNA check was done on the table's D call, TRBD2. The germline CDR1 and CDR2 sequences are MNHEY and SMNVEV (reference sequence). The CDR3 is 16 residues long, ends included. The CDR3 protein is CASSVVARGATNTQYF.

By frequency in the sample, this clonotype is medium-sized. This rearrangement joins TRBV6-2 or TRBV6-3 to TRBJ2-3; D remains unclear. Deletions cut 3 bases from V and 6 bases from J, with 7 bases between. Germline CDR1 and CDR2: MNHEY and SVGEGT. The CDR3 extends over 12 amino acids. The CDR3 spells CASSYVGDTQYF. The CDR3 DNA sequence: TGTGCCAGCAGTTATGTGGGCGATACGCAGTATTTT.

J is TRBJ2-3 and V is TRBV10-1, with D maybe TRBD1 (6 bases). TRBJ2-7 explains the end of the DNA better; the J call may be wrong. Germline V gene lookup returns CDR1 WNHNN and CDR2 SYGVQD (reference sequence). This CDR3 has 14 residues. CDR3 sequence reads: CAGSGGLARETQYF. The CDR3 nucleotides read TGCGCGGGGAGTGGGGGCCTAGCCCGAGAGACGCAGTACTTC.

The rearrangement joins TRBV6-1 to TRBJ2-1; possibly TRBD1 for D (6 bases). With 6 bases removed from V and 8 bases from J, the gap between germline ends came to 20 bases. The CDR3 has 15 amino acids. CDR1 and CDR2 (germline): MNHNS, SASEGT. This chain's CDR3 is CASRVEGVRKDEQFF. The CDR3 region has the DNA TGTGCCAGCAGAGTAGAGGGGGTGAGGAAAGATGAGCAGTTCTTC.